Reported below is one T cell receptor beta chain. The data originate from a study of OX40 agonist ivuxolimab in advanced cancers. CDR1 and CDR2 from the germline V gene are LNHDA and SQIVND (reference sequence). The CDR3 is made up of 16 amino acids. J gave up 8 bases and V 1 base, and 9 bases lay outside the gene matches. Only in-frame clones appear in the TCRdb table, and some are missing; sequencing was by immunoSEQ multiplex PCR. The sample lists over 70,000 clones; 80% to 90% were seen once. The source is an adult with an advanced solid tumor such as melanoma, head and neck, liver or kidney cancer. The material was CD4+ or CD8+ T cells sorted from blood, obtained in a trial of the OX40 agonist ivuxolimab. J is TRBJ1-2 and V is TRBV19; 11 nucleotides match TRBD1. The CDR3 sequence is CASSIVTGTGGEGYTF. CDR3 sequence (DNA): TGTGCCAGTAGTATAGTTACCGGGACAGGGGGTGAAGGCTACACCTTC.